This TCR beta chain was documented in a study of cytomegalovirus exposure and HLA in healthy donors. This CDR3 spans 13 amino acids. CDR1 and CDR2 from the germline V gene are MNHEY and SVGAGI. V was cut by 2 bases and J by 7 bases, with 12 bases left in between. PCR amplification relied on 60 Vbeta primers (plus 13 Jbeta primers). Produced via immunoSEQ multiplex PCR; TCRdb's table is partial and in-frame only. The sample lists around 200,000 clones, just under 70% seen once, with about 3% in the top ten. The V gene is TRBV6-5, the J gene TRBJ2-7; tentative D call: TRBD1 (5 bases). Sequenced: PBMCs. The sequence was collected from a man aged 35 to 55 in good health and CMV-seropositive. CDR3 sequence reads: CASSYPPTGEQYF. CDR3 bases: TGTGCCAGCAGTTACCCCCCCACAGGAGAGCAGTACTTC.